This T cell receptor (beta chain) was recorded in a study of shared clonotypes between healthy human individuals. Remarks on this clone: The antigen is undetermined.

Germline loops: CDR1 SGHRS, CDR2 YFSETQ. This CDR3 is 18 amino acids long. J gave up 0 bases and V 1 base, and 10 bases lay outside the gene matches. Genomic DNA belonging to each subset was distributed in equal measure over several immunoSEQ plates. The assay was immunoSEQ multiplex PCR, and TCRdb's table has in-frame clones only and misses some. The sample includes more than 450,000 clones, more than 65% seen only once; the top ten take 10% to 15%. Whole-study results and caveats: The genetic and exposure-history diversity represented was limited by few donors.

The clonotype originates from a woman aged 40 to 55 in good health. Some clones in this sample may be carry-over from other donors' samples. The sequencing sample was made of PBMCs. The chain combines TRBV5-1 with TRBJ2-3, with TRBD2 matching 8 bases. This chain's CDR3 is CASSLRVSGTYSTDTQYF. Here the CDR3 DNA reads TGCGCCAGCAGCTTGAGGGTTAGCGGGACTTATAGCACAGATACGCAGTATTTT.